The 8 T cell receptor beta chains given below trace back to one sample, sequenced in a study of blood T cell repertoires in COVID-19. TCRdb's copy holds only in-frame clones and misses some; the assay was immunoSEQ multiplex PCR. The table shows a few hundred thousand clones, with over 75% occurring only once. The sequenced sample was PBMCs or T cells enriched from blood (not recorded which). Source of these receptors: a man between 18 and 35 years old who had recovered from COVID-19.

The genes are TRBV28 and TRBJ1-5; 7 bases map to TRBD1. The CDR3 has 15 amino acids. Germline V gene lookup returns CDR1 MDHEN and CDR2 SYDVKM. The V gene end was trimmed by 8 bases and the J gene end by 3 bases; junction bases not matched to a gene: 10. The chain's CDR3 is CASGPHQGDNQPQHF. CDR3 sequence (DNA): TGTGCCAGCGGCCCCCACCAGGGGGACAATCAGCCCCAGCATTTT.

The chain uses TRBV18 and TRBJ2-1; D might be TRBD2 (6 bases). The CDR3 is 13 amino acids. Germline V gene sequence: CDR1 KGHSH, CDR2 LQKENI. Trimming removed 5 bases from V and 9 bases from J, with 14 bases in between. CDR3 sequence reads: CASSTTSWGEQFF. As DNA, the CDR3 is TGTGCCAGCTCAACGACTAGTTGGGGTGAGCAGTTCTTC.

The chain carries TRBV18 and TRBJ1-5, with D uncertain. CDR3 length: 14 residues. The V gene lost 5 bases and the J gene lost 7 bases, with 15 bases spanning the gap. Germline V CDR1 and CDR2: KGHSH, LQKENI. CDR3 residues: CASSADSGNQPQHF. CDR3 DNA sequence: TGTGCCAGCTCAGCCGACTCCGGGAACCAGCCCCAGCATTTT.

This chain links TRBV2 with TRBJ2-7, with 11 bases that match TRBD2. Germline V gene lookup returns CDR1 SNHLY and CDR2 FYNNEI. The V gene end was trimmed by 4 bases and the J gene end by 3 bases; junction bases not matched to a gene: 2. The CDR3 length is 14 residues. The CDR3: CASSAGTSGYEQYF. The CDR3 nucleotides are TGTGCCAGCAGTGCCGGGACTAGCGGCTACGAGCAGTACTTC.

The J gene is TRBJ2-7, the V gene TRBV27; D uncertain. The CDR3 extends over 13 amino acids. V gave up 2 bases and J gave up 3 bases, with 8 bases separating them. Germline V gives CDR1 MNHEY, CDR2 SMNVEV (reference sequence). This chain's CDR3 is CASSLAASYEQYF. The CDR3 nucleotides are TGTGCCAGCAGTTTAGCGGCGAGCTACGAGCAGTACTTC.

The rearrangement joins TRBV12-5 to TRBJ1-3; weak D call: TRBD1 (5 bases). This CDR3 spans 16 amino acids. The germline CDR1 and CDR2 sequences are LGHNT and FRNRAP. Deletions cut 5 bases from V and 0 bases from J, with 14 bases between. The CDR3 sequence is CASGRGTPRSGNTIYF. The CDR3 nucleotides are TGTGCTAGTGGTAGGGGAACACCGCGCTCTGGAAACACCATATATTTT.

The chain joins TRBV7-9 to TRBJ1-1; no clear D. Germline V CDR1 and CDR2: SEHNR, FQNEAQ (reference sequence). V was shortened by 5 bases and J by 6 bases, with 16 bases between the two germline ends. The CDR3 is 14 amino acids. CDR3 nucleotides: TGTGCCAGCAGCCCGCCTGGGTGGGAGGCTGAAGCTTTCTTT. It yields the protein CASSPPGWEAEAFF.

The chain carries TRBV19 and TRBJ2-3, with no clear D. The CDR3 is made up of 14 amino acids. Trimming shortened V by 1 base and J by 4 bases, and 9 bases separated the two germline ends. Germline lookup yields CDR1 LNHDA and CDR2 SQIVND (reference sequence). The CDR3 DNA sequence: TGTGCCAGTAGTATAGGGCAGGTTTCAGATACGCAGTATTTT. Translated: CASSIGQVSDTQYF.